The 25 T cell receptor beta chains reported below all come from one sample, sequenced in a study of siplizumab effects on memory and regulatory T cells. The repertoire was sequenced with immunoSEQ multiplex PCR; TCRdb's copy has only in-frame clones and lacks some. The table records 57,000 or so clones, over 90% of them present only once. Sequencing used CD8+ T cells sorted from blood. These receptors originate from a human donor in good health.

The genes are TRBV7-9 and TRBJ2-7; 7 bases match TRBD1. The CDR3 consists of 12 residues. Losses at the gene ends were 5 bases for V and 5 bases for J; bases not matched to a gene: 3. From germline, CDR1 is SEHNR and CDR2 FQNEAQ (reference sequence). This CDR3 reads CASSRGQHEQYF. The CDR3 DNA reads TGTGCCAGCAGCCGGGGACAGCACGAGCAGTACTTC.

The chain combines TRBV5-1 with TRBJ1-1; D gene ambiguous. The CDR3 covers 14 residues. V shed 0 bases and J shed 2 bases, with 8 bases lying between them. Per germline, CDR1 SGHRS and CDR2 YFSETQ. The CDR3 sequence is CASSLVGSNTEAFF. DNA of the CDR3: TGCGCCAGCAGCTTGGTCGGCAGTAACACTGAAGCTTTCTTT.

CDR3 in DNA: TGTGCCAGCAGTTTAGGTGGGTTTGGGACAGATACGCAGTATTTT. It translates to CASSLGGFGTDTQYF. The chain joins TRBV27 to TRBJ2-3; D is uncertain. Trimming left V 2 bases short and J 3 bases short, with 12 bases between. From germline, CDR1 is MNHEY and CDR2 SMNVEV (reference sequence). The CDR3 sequence is 15 residues long.

This chain connects TRBV5-6 to TRBJ2-2; D could derive from TRBD1 or TRBD2 (5 bases each). The germline V and J ends were trimmed by 3 bases and 8 bases, with 11 bases remaining between them. Germline V gives CDR1 SGHDT, CDR2 YYEEEE. The CDR3 spans 13 residues. For the CDR3, the DNA is TGTGCCAGCAGCTGGGACCGCGCGGGGGAGCTGTTTTTT. This codes for CASSWDRAGELFF.

This CDR3 reads CASSLEGTGTYEQYF. The CDR3 nucleotides are TGTGCCAGCAGCTTAGAGGGGACAGGGACCTACGAGCAGTACTTC. This chain uses TRBV13 with TRBJ2-7; 9 bases agree with TRBD1. The CDR3 runs 15 residues. The V segment lost 1 base and the J segment 2 bases; nucleotides outside the gene matches: 3. Germline V CDR1 and CDR2: PRHDT, FYEKMQ (reference sequence).

This clone was detected only once. The V and J genes are TRBV19 and TRBJ2-1; 11 bases are a match to TRBD2. The CDR3 is 14 residues long. V shed 10 bases, J shed 7 bases, and the junction held 9 bases outside the gene matches. CDR1 is LNHDA and CDR2 is SQIVND in the germline V gene (reference sequence). CDR3 loop: CATTSGRLFNEQFF. CDR3 nucleotides: TGTGCCACTACTAGCGGGAGATTGTTTAATGAGCAGTTCTTC.

The CDR3 nucleotides read TGTGCCAGTAGCTACAGGGGGTCCGGGGAGCTGTTTTTT. Amino acid sequence: CASSYRGSGELFF. This sequence joins TRBV19 and TRBJ2-2; 8 bases agree with TRBD1. The CDR3 loop spans 13 amino acids. The junction had 3 bases not matched to a gene; V was cut back by 6 bases and J by 6 bases. CDR1 LNHDA and CDR2 SQIVND come from the germline V gene (reference sequence).

The J gene is TRBJ2-3, the V gene TRBV27; 9 bases line up with TRBD2. V lost 2 bases and J lost 6; bases outside the gene matches: 6. The germline V gene encodes CDR1 MNHEY and CDR2 SMNVEV (reference sequence). The CDR3 loop spans 15 amino acids. CDR3 DNA: TGTGCCAGCAGTTTAGGAGCGGGAGGCTCGGATACGCAGTATTTT. Its protein is CASSLGAGGSDTQYF.

The chain carries TRBV19 and TRBJ1-1; D uncertain. The V gene lost 3 bases and the J gene lost 0 bases, with 8 bases spanning the gap. Germline CDR1 and CDR2: LNHDA and SQIVND (reference sequence). The CDR3 contains 14 residues. The CDR3 here is CASSIAVMNTEAFF. CDR3 bases: TGTGCCAGTAGTATTGCGGTCATGAACACTGAAGCTTTCTTT.

This rearrangement joins TRBV4-2 to TRBJ1-2; 7 bases are a match to TRBD1. Per germline, CDR1 LGHNA and CDR2 YNFKEQ. J gave up 4 bases and V 1 base, and 6 bases lay outside the gene matches. This CDR3 is built from 15 residues. The CDR3 spells CASSQATGTAYGYTF. The CDR3 nucleotides are TGTGCCAGCAGCCAAGCCACCGGGACAGCCTATGGCTACACCTTC.

The V and J genes are TRBV14 and TRBJ2-7; possibly TRBD1 for D (6 bases). The CDR3 has 13 amino acids. Trimming took off 4 bases at V and 2 bases at J, with 9 bases between the two ends. CDR1 is SGHDN, CDR2 FVKESK, per germline. Here the CDR3 DNA reads TGTGCCAGCAGCCCAGGGGTTACCTACGAGCAGTACTTC. This codes for CASSPGVTYEQYF.

The rearrangement joins TRBV7-9 to TRBJ2-1; the match to TRBD2 covers 8 bases. Germline V gene data show CDR1 as SEHNR and CDR2 as FQNEAQ (reference sequence). V shed 4 bases and J 4 bases; nucleotides not matched to a gene: 18. The CDR3 consists of 19 residues. For the CDR3, the DNA is TGTGCCAGCAGCTCCGGCCCGGGACTAGTTCCTTTCCTTTACAATGAGCAGTTCTTC. It encodes CASSSGPGLVPFLYNEQFF.

The chain couples TRBV7-9 to TRBJ2-7; no reliable D call. Per germline, CDR1 SEHNR and CDR2 FQNEAQ (reference sequence). This CDR3 has 13 residues. V gave up 4 bases and J gave up 0 bases, with 7 bases separating them. The CDR3 is CASSYPASYEQYF. The CDR3 DNA reads TGTGCCAGCAGCTACCCTGCCTCCTACGAGCAGTACTTC.

J is TRBJ1-5 and V is TRBV27, with D tentatively TRBD1 (5 bases). Trimming took off 6 bases at V and 6 bases at J, with 15 bases between the two ends. The CDR3 length is 14 residues. Germline assignment: CDR1 MNHEY and CDR2 SMNVEV (reference sequence). The CDR3 nucleotides are TGTGCCAGCAGCTTAAGGGGCGTTGGTCAGCCCCAGCATTTT. The encoded protein is CASSLRGVGQPQHF.

This chain connects TRBV28 to TRBJ2-3, with TRBD2 identical over 11 bases. This CDR3 has 16 residues. CDR1 and CDR2 from the germline V gene are MDHEN and SYDVKM. Unmatched junction bases numbered 7, after V lost 4 bases and J lost 4 bases. The CDR3: CASSYSTSGSSDTQYF. CDR3 DNA: TGTGCCAGCAGTTACTCAACTAGCGGGAGTTCAGATACGCAGTATTTT.

The chain employs TRBV4-1 and TRBJ1-1; D may be TRBD1 (5 bases). Per the germline V gene, CDR1 is MGHRA and CDR2 is YSYEKL. This CDR3 spans 16 amino acids. Trimming removed 1 base at V and 4 bases at J, with 16 bases between. The CDR3 here is CASSQAPDQGFTEAFF. The CDR3 bases are TGCGCCAGCAGCCAAGCCCCTGATCAGGGTTTCACTGAAGCTTTCTTT.

This sequence joins TRBV7-2 and TRBJ2-1; D is perhaps TRBD2 (6 bases). Trimming took off 1 base at V and 6 bases at J, with 16 bases between the two ends. Germline CDR1 is SGHTA and CDR2 is FQGNSA. CDR3 length equals 16 residues. CDR3 loop: CASSLVAGTLINEQFF. The CDR3 region has the DNA TGTGCCAGCAGCTTAGTGGCGGGAACCCTAATCAATGAGCAGTTCTTC.

The rearrangement links TRBV25-1 to TRBJ2-7, with D unclear. V shed 3 bases and J shed 0 bases, with 6 bases lying between them. The CDR3 is made up of 13 amino acids. CDR1 is MGHDK and CDR2 is SYGVNS in the germline V gene. DNA for the CDR3: TGTGCCAGCAGTGATACTTCCTCCTACGAGCAGTACTTC. It encodes CASSDTSSYEQYF.

This chain links TRBV6-1 with TRBJ2-7, with 7 bases aligning to TRBD1. From germline, CDR1 is MNHNS and CDR2 SASEGT. V lost 5 bases and J lost 2; bases outside the gene matches: 3. The CDR3 is made up of 13 amino acids. CDR3 nucleotide sequence: TGTGCCAGCAGTTGGGACAGTACCTACGAGCAGTACTTC. Amino acids: CASSWDSTYEQYF.

The chain combines TRBV14 with TRBJ1-4, with a weak D call TRBD1 (5 bases). The V and J ends lost 2 bases and 8 bases respectively, with 18 bases between them. The V gene's germline CDR1 is SGHDN and CDR2 FVKESK. This CDR3 has 16 amino acids. CDR3: CASSQWGGGRSEKLFF. In DNA form, the CDR3 reads TGTGCCAGCAGCCAATGGGGGGGTGGACGATCCGAAAAACTGTTTTTT. The whole variable domain, filled in from reference TRBV14 and TRBJ1-4, reads EAGVTQFPSHSVIEKGQTVTLRCDPISGHDNLYWYRRVMGKEIKFLLHFVKESKQDESGMPNNRFLAERTGGTYSTLKVQPAELEDSGVYFCASSQWGGGRSEKLFFGSGTQLSVL.

The J gene is TRBJ2-1, the V gene TRBV7-3; D possibly corresponds to TRBD2 (6 bases). This CDR3 has 15 residues. The germline gives CDR1 SGHTA, CDR2 FQGTGA. V lost 2 bases and J lost 1, with 9 bases in between. The CDR3 is CASSLSGGSYNEQFF. CDR3 DNA: TGTGCCAGCAGCTTATCTGGGGGGTCCTACAATGAGCAGTTCTTC.

This clone was found a few times. The rearrangement joins TRBV4-2 to TRBJ1-1, with a weak D call TRBD1 (5 bases). The V gene lost 4 bases and the J gene lost 8 bases, with 23 bases spanning the gap. The CDR3 is made up of 16 amino acids. Germline V gene lookup returns CDR1 LGHNA and CDR2 YNFKEQ. The CDR3 coding sequence is TGTGCCAGCAGCCCCTTTCGATTCGGGGGGACCGACGAAGCTTTCTTT. This encodes CASSPFRFGGTDEAFF.

This chain joins TRBV6-1 and TRBJ1-1; D not resolved. From germline, CDR1 is MNHNS and CDR2 SASEGT. Trimming took 1 base from V and 5 from J, leaving 8 bases between them. The CDR3 sequence is 13 residues long. The CDR3 loop is CASSEDGSTEAFF. The CDR3 DNA reads as TGTGCCAGCAGTGAAGACGGGAGTACTGAAGCTTTCTTT.

The chain combines TRBV19 with TRBJ2-6, with D uncertain. CDR1 is LNHDA, CDR2 SQIVND, per germline (reference sequence). The CDR3 runs to 16 residues. V was pared by 6 bases and J by 0 bases, with 12 bases between. CDR3 region: CASSPDGYSGANVLTF. Here the CDR3 DNA reads TGTGCCAGTAGCCCAGACGGCTACTCTGGGGCCAACGTCCTGACTTTC.

The sample holds a few counts of this clone. The chain joins TRBV10-3 to TRBJ1-5; D is ambiguous. Trimming left V 3 bases short and J 2 bases short, with 5 bases between. The CDR3 spans 13 residues. Germline CDR1 ENHRY, CDR2 SYGVKD. CDR3 sequence (DNA): TGTGCCATCAGTGATCCGGGCAATCAGCCCCAGCATTTT. Its translation: CAISDPGNQPQHF.